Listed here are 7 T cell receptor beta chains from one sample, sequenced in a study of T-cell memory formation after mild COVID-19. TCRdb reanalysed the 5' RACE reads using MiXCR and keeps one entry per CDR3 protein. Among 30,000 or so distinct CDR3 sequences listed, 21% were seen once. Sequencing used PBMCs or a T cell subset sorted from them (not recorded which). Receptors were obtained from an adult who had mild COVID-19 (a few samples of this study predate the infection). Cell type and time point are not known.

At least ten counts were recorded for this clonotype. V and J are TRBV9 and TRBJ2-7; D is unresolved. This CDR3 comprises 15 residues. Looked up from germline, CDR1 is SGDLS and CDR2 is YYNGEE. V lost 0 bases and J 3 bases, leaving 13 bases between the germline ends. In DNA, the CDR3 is TGTGCCAGCAGCGTAGGAAATAGCTTTATCTACGAGCAGTACTTC. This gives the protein CASSVGNSFIYEQYF.

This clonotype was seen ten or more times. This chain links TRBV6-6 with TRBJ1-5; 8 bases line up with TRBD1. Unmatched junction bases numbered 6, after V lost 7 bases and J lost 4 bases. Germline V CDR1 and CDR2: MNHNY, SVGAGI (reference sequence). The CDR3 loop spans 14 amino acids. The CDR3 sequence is CASTKTGVNQPQHF. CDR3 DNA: TGTGCCAGCACCAAGACAGGGGTGAATCAGCCCCAGCATTTT.

The CDR3: CASSQGGTSKGPPGTQYF. CDR3 sequence (DNA): TGCGCCAGCAGCCAAGGGGGGACTAGCAAGGGGCCCCCAGGTACGCAGTATTTT. The chain recombines TRBV4-1 with TRBJ2-3, with 9 bases fitting TRBD2. Germline CDR1 is MGHRA and CDR2 is YSYEKL. The CDR3 is 18 residues long. After removal of 1 base from V and 8 bases from J, the junction contained 16 bases not matched to a gene.

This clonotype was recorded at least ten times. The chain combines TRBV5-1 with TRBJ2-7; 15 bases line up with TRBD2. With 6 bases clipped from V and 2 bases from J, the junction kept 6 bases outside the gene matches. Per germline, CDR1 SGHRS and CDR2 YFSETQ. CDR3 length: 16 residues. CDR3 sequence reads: CASTPGLAGGPYEQYF. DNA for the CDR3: TGCGCCAGCACCCCGGGACTAGCGGGGGGTCCCTACGAGCAGTACTTC.

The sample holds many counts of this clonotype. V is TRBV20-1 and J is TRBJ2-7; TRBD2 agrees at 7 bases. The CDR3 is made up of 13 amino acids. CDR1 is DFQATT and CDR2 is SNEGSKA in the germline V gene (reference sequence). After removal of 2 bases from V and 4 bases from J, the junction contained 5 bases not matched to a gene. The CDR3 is CSARSAGIYEQYF. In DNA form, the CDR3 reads TGCAGTGCTAGATCAGCGGGAATATACGAGCAGTACTTC.

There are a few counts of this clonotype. CDR3 protein: CASSQDRENTEAFF. CDR3 nucleotides: TGCGCCAGCAGCCAGGACAGGGAGAACACTGAAGCTTTCTTT. The genes are TRBV4-1 and TRBJ1-1, with 8 bases lining up with TRBD1. Germline lookup yields CDR1 MGHRA and CDR2 YSYEKL. With 3 bases clipped from V and 1 base from J, the junction kept 1 base outside the gene matches. This CDR3 has 14 amino acids.

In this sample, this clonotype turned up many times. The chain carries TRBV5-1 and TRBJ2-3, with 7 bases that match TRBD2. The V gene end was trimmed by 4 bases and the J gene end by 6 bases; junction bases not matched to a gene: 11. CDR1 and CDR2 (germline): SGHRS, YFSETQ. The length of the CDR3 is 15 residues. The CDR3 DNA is TGCGCCAGCAGCCGGGATGGAGCGGGAATGGATACGCAGTATTTT. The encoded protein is CASSRDGAGMDTQYF.